These 17 T cell receptor beta chains share one sample of origin, sequenced in a study of T cells in Graves' hyperthyroidism and ophthalmopathy. The TCR beta CDR3 regions underwent amplification using RNA transcripts as the source. When the TCR CDR3 underwent first-round RT-PCR, the HTBI primer set was used. Each CDR3 protein gets one entry after TCRdb re-called the multiplex PCR reads with MiXCR. This table has more than 500,000 distinct CDR3 sequences, roughly 15% appearing once. Sequencing input: blood. Receptor source: a woman in her thirties or forties with Graves' ophthalmopathy.

This clonotype showed up many times. This chain uses TRBV15 with TRBJ2-7, with D tentatively TRBD2 (6 bases). The germline V and J ends were trimmed by 2 bases and 2 bases, with 10 bases remaining between them. CDR3 length equals 14 residues. CDR1 and CDR2 (germline): LNHNV, YYDKDF (reference sequence). The CDR3 loop reads CATSRRGNTYEQYF. The CDR3 nucleotides are TGTGCCACCAGCAGACGGGGGAACACCTACGAGCAGTACTTC.

This clonotype was counted many times. This chain links TRBV12-3 or TRBV12-4 with TRBJ1-3; no firm D call. This CDR3 contains 14 residues. V was shortened by 6 bases and J by 0 bases, with 9 bases between the two germline ends. The DNA for the CDR3 is TGTGCCAGCAGCATCATGGACTCTGGAAACACCATATATTTT. This encodes CASSIMDSGNTIYF.

This clonotype came up many times. The gene calls are TRBV6-2 or TRBV6-3 and TRBJ1-1; TRBD1 aligns across 8 bases. The ends lost 6 bases at V and 3 bases at J; junction bases unmatched: 6. Germline CDR1 MNHEY, CDR2 SVGEGT. This CDR3 spans 14 amino acids. The CDR3 is CASRSPDRDTEAFF. CDR3 coding DNA: TGTGCCAGCAGATCCCCGGACAGGGACACTGAAGCTTTCTTT.

This clonotype was detected many times. V and J are TRBV28 and TRBJ2-7; 8 nucleotides line up with TRBD2. Looked up from germline, CDR1 is MDHEN and CDR2 is SYDVKM. V lost 5 bases to trimming and J lost 6 bases; unmatched junction nucleotides: 21. This CDR3 is built from 18 residues. CDR3 sequence (DNA): TGTGCCAGCAGTCTGGCCTTCCGTATCGGGAGGGGGAGGGGCGAGCAGTACTTC. It codes for CASSLAFRIGRGRGEQYF.

The chain employs TRBV28 and TRBJ1-1; TRBD1 agrees at 7 bases. The trim removed 3 bases at V and 1 base at J, leaving 11 bases unmatched. Germline V gene sequence: CDR1 MDHEN, CDR2 SYDVKM. This CDR3 is built from 17 residues. The CDR3 region has the DNA TGTGCCAGCAGTTTGGCTCGAGGGACAGCCGGGAACACTGAAGCTTTCTTT. Its translation: CASSLARGTAGNTEAFF.

This clonotype was seen repeatedly, ten times or more. V is TRBV7-2 and J is TRBJ1-5, with 7 bases fitting TRBD1. The V and J ends lost 2 bases and 4 bases, in that order; junction bases with no gene match: 5. Germline CDR1 and CDR2: SGHTA and FQGNSA. The CDR3 has 15 residues. The CDR3 here is CASSLSGTENQPQHF. Here the CDR3 DNA reads TGTGCCAGCAGCTTATCCGGGACAGAGAATCAGCCCCAGCATTTT.

The table lists this clonotype with many counts. The rearrangement links TRBV12-3 or TRBV12-4 to TRBJ1-1, with unresolved D. CDR3 size: 13 residues. V lost 3 bases and J 1 base, leaving 6 bases between the germline ends. The CDR3 loop reads CASSFASNTEAFF. The CDR3 DNA is TGTGCCAGCAGTTTTGCATCGAACACTGAAGCTTTCTTT.

V is TRBV6-5 and J is TRBJ1-5; D unclear. V shed 2 bases and J shed 7 bases, with 15 bases lying between them. Germline-derived CDR1 and CDR2 are MNHEY and SVGAGI. The CDR3 runs to 15 residues. CDR3 coding DNA: TGTGCCAGCAGTTACACCGGCCAGGCCGGACAGCCCCAGCATTTT. Translated, it gives CASSYTGQAGQPQHF.

V is TRBV3-1 and J is TRBJ1-5; maybe TRBD1 (5 bases). The CDR3 has 15 amino acids. The V end lost 0 bases, the J end lost 2 bases, and 8 bases lay between the germline ends. Germline CDR1 reads LGHDT; CDR2 reads YNNKEL (reference sequence). The CDR3: CASSQDSRGNQPQHF. CDR3 DNA: TGTGCCAGCAGCCAAGATTCCAGGGGCAATCAGCCCCAGCATTTT.

This clonotype occurred many times. One end of the junction does not line up with germline, which may come from a read error. The chain is built from TRBV7-9 and TRBJ2-7; D is unresolved. Per germline, CDR1 SEHNR and CDR2 FQNEAQ (reference sequence). The CDR3 consists of 12 residues. CDR3 loop: CASSPLQDEQHF. CDR3 bases: TGTGCCAGCAGCCCGCTCCAGGACGAGCAGCACTTC.

This clonotype appeared a few times. This chain connects TRBV4-2 to TRBJ1-1; D unclear. Trimming cost V 8 bases and J 0 bases, with 13 bases left between them. The CDR3 length is 14 residues. The germline CDR1 and CDR2 sequences are LGHNA and YNFKEQ. The CDR3 DNA follows: TGTGCCAGCGGTCGTGGGTCCATGAACACTGAAGCTTTCTTT. This encodes CASGRGSMNTEAFF.

This clonotype showed up just a few times. The chain has TRBV7-9 and TRBJ2-7; D gene unclear. Trimming stripped 5 bases from V and 2 bases from J, with 4 bases between. This CDR3 region has 11 residues. Germline CDR1 is SEHNR and CDR2 is FQNEAQ (reference sequence). CDR3 coding DNA: TGTGCCAGCAGCATCACCTACGAGCAGTACTTC. It yields the protein CASSITYEQYF.

This clonotype was counted ten times or more. This chain connects TRBV19 to TRBJ1-1; no clear D gene. V dropped 6 bases and J dropped 1 base, with 9 bases sitting between them. Per germline, CDR1 LNHDA and CDR2 SQIVND (reference sequence). The CDR3 has 13 amino acids. The CDR3 region has the DNA TGTGCCAGTAGCTGGATCAAGAACACTGAAGCTTTCTTT. It translates to CASSWIKNTEAFF.

The chain uses TRBV12-5 and TRBJ1-1; no clear D gene. Trimming took off 6 bases at V and 3 bases at J, with 20 bases between the two ends. The CDR3 contains 16 residues. Germline loops: CDR1 LGHNT, CDR2 FRNRAP. The CDR3 is CASGPQESPMDTEAFF. CDR3 nucleotides: TGTGCTAGTGGCCCTCAAGAGTCTCCCATGGACACTGAAGCTTTCTTT.

The rearrangement joins TRBV20-1 to TRBJ2-2, with 9 bases matching TRBD2. Germline CDR1 DFQATT, CDR2 SNEGSKA (reference sequence). This CDR3 comprises 17 residues. With V trimmed by 3 bases and J by 6 bases, 14 bases remained unmatched. The CDR3 nucleotides are TGCAGTGCTAGGAAGGTCAGCGGGAGGCCGGGGCCCGGGGAGCTGTTTTTT. It specifies CSARKVSGRPGPGELFF.

This chain uses TRBV5-1 with TRBJ1-2, with a tentative D call TRBD1 (5 bases). The germline V gene has CDR1 SGHRS and CDR2 YFSETQ. This CDR3 contains 13 residues. V was shortened by 4 bases and J by 2 bases, with 9 bases between the two germline ends. Written as DNA, the CDR3 is TGCGCCAGCAGCCACGGGGGGAACTATGGCTACACCTTC. Its protein product is CASSHGGNYGYTF.

The table lists this clonotype with many counts. This sequence joins TRBV6-5 and TRBJ1-5; tentative D call: TRBD1 (5 bases). Per the germline V gene, CDR1 is MNHEY and CDR2 is SVGAGI. The CDR3 extends over 17 amino acids. Trimming stripped 3 bases from V and 4 bases from J, with 19 bases between. CDR3 nucleotides: TGTGCCAGCAGTTATGTCGGGGCTGGGATTCGGAATCAGCCCCAGCATTTT. It specifies CASSYVGAGIRNQPQHF.